Listed below are T cell receptor beta chains from one sample, sequenced in a study of T cell responses to AZD1222 COVID-19 vaccine. Some clones are missing from TCRdb's copy, which holds only in-frame ones; the method was immunoSEQ multiplex PCR. The table includes about 92,000 clones, over 75% detected once. Source: peripheral blood, taken on day 0 of AZD1222 vaccination. The receptors were gathered from an adult in good health. Both conserved end residues are part of each CDR3. The D gene is left open where the match is weak. Expanded clones get a size class; other rows say once, few or many, or leave the size out.

D gene | CDR3 length | J gene | clone size | V gene | CDR3 protein | CDR3 DNA
- | 14 | TRBJ2-7 | once | TRBV7-8 | CASNSDIRRGEQYF | TGTGCCAGCAACTCGGACATCCGGAGAGGGGAGCAGTACTTC
- | 13 | TRBJ2-7 | - | TRBV29-1 | CSVDKDSSYEQYF | TGCAGCGTCGACAAGGACAGCTCCTACGAGCAGTACTTC
- | 15 | TRBJ2-3 | - | TRBV5-1 | CASRGAAGSTDTQYF | TGCGCCAGCCGAGGGGCGGCCGGAAGCACAGATACGCAGTATTTT
TRBD1 | 16 | TRBJ1-1 | - | TRBV30 | CAWSVPTATGEAEAFF | TGTGCCTGGAGTGTACCTACGGCGACAGGGGAGGCTGAAGCTTTCTTT
- | 12 | TRBJ2-3 | - | TRBV19 | CASSIGTDTQYF | TGTGCCAGTAGTATCGGCACAGATACGCAGTATTTT
TRBD1 | 15 | TRBJ1-5 | - | TRBV5-1 | CASSRDGQAGQPQHF | TGCGCCAGCAGCCGTGATGGACAGGCGGGGCAGCCCCAGCATTTT
TRBD1 | 14 | TRBJ2-5 | - | TRBV19 | CASRPGTGMETQYF | TGTGCCAGCCGACCCGGGACAGGGATGGAGACCCAGTACTTC
TRBD1 | 15 | TRBJ1-6 | - | TRBV5-1 | CASRWRDRANSPLHF | TGCGCCAGCAGGTGGAGGGACAGAGCAAATTCACCCCTCCACTTT
TRBD1 | 18 | TRBJ2-7 | - | TRBV28 | CASSPLRGNRGPIYEQYF | TGTGCCAGCAGTCCCCTCCGGGGGAACAGGGGGCCCATCTACGAGCAGTACTTC
- | 14 | TRBJ1-4 | once | TRBV28 | CASSPQGRKEKLFF | TGTGCCAGCAGTCCTCAGGGAAGGAAGGAAAAACTGTTTTTT
TRBD1 | 18 | TRBJ1-2 | few | TRBV18 | CASSSSGTGNVRNYGYTF | TGTGCCAGCTCATCCTCCGGGACAGGGAATGTCAGGAACTATGGCTACACCTTC
- | 14 | TRBJ2-7 | - | TRBV14 | CASSQGLGSYEQYF | TGTGCCAGCAGCCAAGGTCTCGGATCCTACGAGCAGTACTTC
TRBD2 | 15 | TRBJ2-1 | few | TRBV6-5 | CASSSGTSGISEQFF | TGTGCCAGCAGCTCCGGGACTAGCGGGATCAGTGAGCAGTTCTTC
- | 15 | TRBJ2-3 | - | TRBV7-2 | CASSLKAGGTDTQYF | TGTGCCAGCAGCTTAAAGGCAGGAGGCACAGATACGCAGTATTTT
TRBD1 | 18 | TRBJ1-2 | - | TRBV3-1/TRBV3-2 | CASSQESLRDRANYGYTF | TGTGCCAGCAGCCAAGAATCCCTCAGGGACAGGGCTAACTATGGCTACACCTTC
- | 14 | TRBJ1-2 | - | TRBV27 | CASSFRFGAAGYTF | -
- | 17 | TRBJ1-1 | - | TRBV7-5 | CARSLVGRDREDTEAFF | TGTGCCAGAAGCTTAGTTGGTCGGGACAGGGAGGACACTGAAGCTTTCTTT
- | 12 | TRBJ1-2 | - | TRBV12-3/TRBV12-4 | CASSLDRDGYTF | TGTGCCAGCAGCCTTGACAGAGATGGCTACACCTTC
- | 16 | TRBJ1-5 | - | TRBV6-5 | CASSYSWTPKNQPQHF | TGTGCCAGCAGTTACTCTTGGACACCAAAAAATCAGCCCCAGCATTTT